Each of the 16 T cell receptor beta chains below was sequenced from the same sample in a study of blood T cell repertoires in COVID-19. The data were produced by immunoSEQ multiplex PCR, yet TCRdb's version contains in-frame clones alone and is incomplete. Among more than 200,000 clones listed, about nine tenths were seen once. Specimen: peripheral blood. The receptors were gathered from a man aged 45-60 years with COVID-19, enrolled during active disease.

The chain is built from TRBV18 and TRBJ2-7, with D possibly being TRBD2 (6 bases). Germline V gives CDR1 KGHSH, CDR2 LQKENI. V was clipped by 1 base and J by 7 bases, with 14 bases between them. The CDR3 consists of 14 residues. CDR3 sequence reads: CASSPLRESGEQYF. CDR3 nucleotides: TGTGCCAGCTCACCACTCCGGGAGAGCGGGGAGCAGTACTTC.

The rearrangement uses TRBV2 and TRBJ1-1, with D maybe TRBD1 (6 bases). Trimming left V 8 bases short and J 1 base short, with 11 bases between. This CDR3 is 13 amino acids long. Germline V gene lookup returns CDR1 SNHLY and CDR2 FYNNEI. The CDR3 bases are TGTGCCAGCGACCGGGACACGAACACTGAAGCTTTCTTT. This sequence encodes CASDRDTNTEAFF.

The rearrangement links TRBV10-3 to TRBJ2-1; D may be TRBD2 (6 bases). From germline, CDR1 is ENHRY and CDR2 SYGVKD. The CDR3 sequence is 16 residues long. The V and J ends lost 0 bases and 4 bases respectively, with 13 bases between them. The CDR3 here is CAISESISSGYNEQFF. CDR3 in DNA: TGTGCCATCAGTGAGTCGATAAGTAGCGGTTACAATGAGCAGTTCTTC.

V usage is TRBV6-5 and J usage is TRBJ2-2, with D maybe TRBD1 (7 bases). Germline CDR1 is MNHEY and CDR2 is SVGAGI. V was cut by 11 bases and J by 7 bases, with 20 bases left in between. The CDR3 contains 14 residues. This chain's CDR3 is CAGAGQGGSGELFF. The CDR3 DNA reads TGTGCCGGAGCCGGGCAGGGGGGTAGCGGGGAGCTGTTTTTT.

This clone came up a few times. For the CDR3, the DNA is TGTGCCAGCAGCTTCCCGGGACAGGGTATTAATGAGCAGTTCTTC. Residues: CASSFPGQGINEQFF. The chain joins TRBV5-4 to TRBJ2-1; TRBD1 matches at 9 bases. V lost 2 bases, J lost 7 bases, and 7 bases stayed unmatched. Germline V gene lookup returns CDR1 SGHNT and CDR2 YYREEE (reference sequence). CDR3 size: 15 residues.

V and J are TRBV19 and TRBJ2-2; a possible D gene is TRBD1 (5 bases). Germline loops: CDR1 LNHDA, CDR2 SQIVND (reference sequence). The germline V and J ends were trimmed by 5 bases and 7 bases, with 17 bases remaining between them. The CDR3 length is 15 residues. Here the CDR3 reads CASSPTTVFVGELFF. The CDR3 bases are TGTGCCAGTAGTCCTACGACAGTCTTCGTCGGGGAGCTGTTTTTT. Together with reference TRBV19 and TRBJ2-2, the CDR3 gives the full variable domain: DGGITQSPKYLFRKEGQNVTLSCEQNLNHDAMYWYRQDPGQGLRLIYYSQIVNDFQKGDIAEGYSVSREKKESFPLTVTSAQKNPTAFYLCASSPTTVFVGELFFGEGSRLTVL.

This chain links TRBV6-5 with TRBJ1-4, with D unclear. Germline CDR1 reads MNHEY; CDR2 reads SVGAGI. V was shortened by 6 bases and J by 11 bases, with 19 bases between the two germline ends. The CDR3 is made up of 14 amino acids. The CDR3 bases are TGTGCCAGCAGAGCCGGGTCCGAGGGAACTAAACTGTTTTTT. Translating it yields CASRAGSEGTKLFF.

Only a few counts were recorded for this clone. V usage is TRBV7-3 and J usage is TRBJ1-6; 8 bases line up with TRBD1. Trimming cost V 4 bases and J 10 bases; bases outside gene matches: 12. The CDR3 loop spans 16 amino acids. CDR1 is SGHTA and CDR2 is FQGTGA in the germline V gene. In nucleotides, the CDR3 is TGTGCCAGCAGCTCAATACGGACAGGGCCGGGATCACCCCTCCACTTT. The encoded protein is CASSSIRTGPGSPLHF. Filled out from reference TRBV7-3 and TRBJ1-6, the complete variable domain reads GAGVSQTPSNKVTEKGKYVELRCDPISGHTALYWYRQSLGQGPEFLIYFQGTGAADDSGLPNDRFFAVRPEGSVSTLKIQRTERGDSAVYLCASSSIRTGPGSPLHFGNGTRLTVT.

The rearrangement uses TRBV7-9 and TRBJ1-2; D gene ambiguous. CDR1 and CDR2 from the germline V gene are SEHNR and FQNEAQ (reference sequence). V lost 0 bases and J 7 bases, leaving 15 bases between the germline ends. CDR3 length: 15 amino acids. CDR3 bases: TGTGCCAGCAGCTTAGCGGAGGAACGGTTTCGTGGCTACACCTTC. This gives the protein CASSLAEERFRGYTF. Using reference TRBV7-9 and TRBJ1-2 for the parts outside the CDR3, the full variable domain is DTGVSQNPRHKITKRGQNVTFRCDPISEHNRLYWYRQTLGQGPEFLTYFQNEAQLEKSRLLSDRFSAERPKGSFSTLEIQRTEQGDSAMYLCASSLAEERFRGYTFGSGTRLTVV.

Points on this clone: This sample also contains other DNA sequences that code for the same CDR3. The chain is built from TRBV12-3 or TRBV12-4 and TRBJ2-5, with D unclear. The CDR3 length is 13 residues. The V and J ends lost 1 base and 4 bases respectively, with 7 bases between them. The CDR3 is CASSLGPGETQYF. The CDR3, as DNA: TGTGCCAGCAGTTTAGGGCCGGGAGAGACCCAGTACTTC.

The chain uses TRBV6-5 and TRBJ1-2; TRBD1 matches 10 bases. The CDR3 has 13 residues. J lost 3 bases, V lost 6 bases, and 1 base had no gene match. Germline lookup yields CDR1 MNHEY and CDR2 SVGAGI. This chain's CDR3 is CASRGTGDYGYTF. Here the CDR3 DNA reads TGTGCCAGCAGGGGGACAGGGGACTATGGCTACACCTTC.

The rearrangement uses TRBV2 and TRBJ1-1; 9 bases align to TRBD1. Germline V CDR1 and CDR2: SNHLY, FYNNEI. Trimming took 5 bases from V and 5 from J; bases not matched to a gene: 6. This CDR3 is built from 14 residues. CDR3 DNA sequence: TGTGCCAGCAGTACGGGACAGGGAGAAACTGAAGCTTTCTTT. Amino acids: CASSTGQGETEAFF.

The chain recombines TRBV5-8 with TRBJ2-5; D is undetermined. This CDR3 has 15 amino acids. CDR1 and CDR2 from the germline V gene are SGHTS and YDEGEE. With 0 bases removed from V and 3 bases from J, the gap between germline ends came to 12 bases. This chain's CDR3 is CASSLAMNSEETQYF. CDR3 DNA: TGTGCCAGCAGCTTGGCCATGAACTCCGAAGAGACCCAGTACTTC.

The V and J genes are TRBV4-2 and TRBJ2-3, with 12 positions matching TRBD2. The CDR3 runs to 19 residues. The J segment lost 3 bases and the V segment lost 0 bases, leaving 10 bases of the junction unmatched. The germline CDR1 and CDR2 sequences are LGHNA and YNFKEQ. CDR3 sequence: CASSQDSWLAGGRTDTQYF. CDR3 DNA sequence: TGTGCCAGCAGCCAAGATAGTTGGCTAGCGGGGGGGAGGACAGATACGCAGTATTTT.

The chain links TRBV2 to TRBJ2-1; 9 positions agree with TRBD2. The V segment lost 3 bases and the J segment 7 bases; nucleotides outside the gene matches: 4. The CDR3 totals 14 residues. In germline, CDR1 is SNHLY, CDR2 FYNNEI. The CDR3 bases are TGTGCCAGCAGTGAGTTCAGCGGGAGGAATGAGCAGTTCTTC. It specifies CASSEFSGRNEQFF.

The chain recombines TRBV12-3 or TRBV12-4 with TRBJ2-7, with 7 bases matching TRBD1. J lost 6 bases, V lost 5 bases, and 7 bases had no gene match. The CDR3 contains 13 residues. The CDR3 nucleotides read TGTGCCAGCAGTCCGACAGGGTTTGGCGAGCAGTACTTC. It translates to CASSPTGFGEQYF.